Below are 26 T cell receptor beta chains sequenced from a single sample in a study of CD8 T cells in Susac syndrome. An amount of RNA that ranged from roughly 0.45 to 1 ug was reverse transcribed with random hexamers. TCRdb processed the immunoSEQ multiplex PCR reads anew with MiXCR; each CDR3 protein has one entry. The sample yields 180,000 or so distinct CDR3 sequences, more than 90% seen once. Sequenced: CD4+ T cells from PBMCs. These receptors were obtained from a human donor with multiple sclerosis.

DNA of the CDR3: TGCGCCAGCAGCTTCGGGGGGCCGAACACCGGGGAGCTGTTTTTT. The encoded protein is CASSFGGPNTGELFF. The rearrangement links TRBV5-1 to TRBJ2-2; TRBD2 might be the D (7 bases). This CDR3 spans 15 amino acids. V was pared by 2 bases and J by 0 bases, with 8 bases between. Germline-derived CDR1 and CDR2 are SGHRS and YFSETQ.

The CDR3, as DNA: TGCAGCGCACTCTGGGACAGTTGGGAGCAGTACTTC. Translating it yields CSALWDSWEQYF. This chain joins TRBV29-1 and TRBJ2-7; 7 nucleotides line up with TRBD1. This CDR3 has 12 amino acids. The trim removed 7 bases at V and 7 bases at J, leaving 10 bases unmatched. Germline loops: CDR1 SQVTM, CDR2 ANQGSEA.

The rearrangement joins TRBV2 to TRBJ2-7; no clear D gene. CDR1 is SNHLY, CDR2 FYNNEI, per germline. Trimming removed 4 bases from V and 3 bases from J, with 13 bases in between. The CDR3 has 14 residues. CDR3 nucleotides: TGTGCCAGCAGTGTCGGAAGGGCGAGCTACGAGCAGTACTTC. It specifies CASSVGRASYEQYF. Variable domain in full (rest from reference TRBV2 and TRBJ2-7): EPEVTQTPSHQVTQMGQEVILRCVPISNHLYFYWYRQILGQKVEFLVSFYNNEISEKSEIFDDQFSVERPDGSNFTLKIRSTKLEDSAMYFCASSVGRASYEQYFGPGTRLTVT.

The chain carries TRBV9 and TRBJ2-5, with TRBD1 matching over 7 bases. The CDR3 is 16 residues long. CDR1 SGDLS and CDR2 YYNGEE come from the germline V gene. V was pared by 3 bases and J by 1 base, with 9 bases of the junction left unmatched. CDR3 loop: CASSAQQGWPQETQYF. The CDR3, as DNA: TGTGCCAGCAGCGCCCAACAGGGGTGGCCCCAAGAGACCCAGTACTTC.

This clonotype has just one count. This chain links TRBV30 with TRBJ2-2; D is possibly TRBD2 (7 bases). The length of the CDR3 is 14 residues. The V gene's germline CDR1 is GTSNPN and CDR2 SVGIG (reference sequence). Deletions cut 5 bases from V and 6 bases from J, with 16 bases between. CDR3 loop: CAWSDGGLAGELFF. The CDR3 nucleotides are TGTGCCTGGTCAGACGGGGGGCTAGCCGGGGAGCTGTTTTTT. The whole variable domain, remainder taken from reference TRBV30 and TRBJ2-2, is SQTIHQWPATLVQPVGSPLSLECTVEGTSNPNLYWYRQAAGRGLQLLFYSVGIGQISSEVPQNLSASRPQDRQFILSSKKLLLSDSGFYLCAWSDGGLAGELFFGEGSRLTVL.

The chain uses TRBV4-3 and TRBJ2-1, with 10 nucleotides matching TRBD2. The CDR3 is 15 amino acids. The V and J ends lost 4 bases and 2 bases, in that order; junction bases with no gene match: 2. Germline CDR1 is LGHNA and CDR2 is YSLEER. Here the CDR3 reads CASSPGLAAYNEQFF. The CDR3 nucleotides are TGCGCCAGCAGCCCCGGACTAGCGGCCTACAATGAGCAGTTCTTC.

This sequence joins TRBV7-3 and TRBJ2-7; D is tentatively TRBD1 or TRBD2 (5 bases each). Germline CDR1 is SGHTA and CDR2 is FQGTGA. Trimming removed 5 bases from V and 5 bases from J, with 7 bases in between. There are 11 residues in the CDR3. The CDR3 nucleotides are TGTGCCAGCAGCCAGGGAGACGAGCAGTACTTC. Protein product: CASSQGDEQYF.

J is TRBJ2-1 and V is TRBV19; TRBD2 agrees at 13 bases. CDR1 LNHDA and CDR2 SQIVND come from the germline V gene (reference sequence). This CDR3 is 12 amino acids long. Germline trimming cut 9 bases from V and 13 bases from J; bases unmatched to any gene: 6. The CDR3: CASQTSGGIQFF. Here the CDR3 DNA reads TGTGCCAGCCAGACTAGCGGGGGGATCCAGTTCTTC.

The CDR3 nucleotides are TGCGCCAGCAGCCGATACGTTCAGGGCAATCAGCCCCAGCATTTT. Protein sequence: CASSRYVQGNQPQHF. V and J are TRBV4-3 and TRBJ1-5, with D hard to call. With 4 bases removed from V and 2 bases from J, the gap between germline ends came to 12 bases. This CDR3 is 15 amino acids long. The germline V gene has CDR1 LGHNA and CDR2 YSLEER.

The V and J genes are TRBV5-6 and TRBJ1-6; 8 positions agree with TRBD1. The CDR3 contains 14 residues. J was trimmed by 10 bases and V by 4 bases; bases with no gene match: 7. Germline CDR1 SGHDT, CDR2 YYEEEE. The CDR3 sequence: CASSTGQGRSPLHF. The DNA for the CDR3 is TGTGCCAGCAGCACCGGACAGGGACGATCACCCCTCCACTTT.

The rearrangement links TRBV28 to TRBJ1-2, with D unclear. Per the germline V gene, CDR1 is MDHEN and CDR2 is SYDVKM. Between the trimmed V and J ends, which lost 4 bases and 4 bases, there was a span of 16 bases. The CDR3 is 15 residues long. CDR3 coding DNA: TGTGCCAGCAGTTCCCCATCAAGGATTTCCTATGGCTACACCTTC. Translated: CASSSPSRISYGYTF.

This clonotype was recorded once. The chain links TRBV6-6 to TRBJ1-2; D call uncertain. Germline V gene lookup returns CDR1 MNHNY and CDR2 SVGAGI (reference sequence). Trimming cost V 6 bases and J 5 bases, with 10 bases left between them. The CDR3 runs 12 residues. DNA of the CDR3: TGTGCCAGCAGCACGATAGCGTATGGCTACACCTTC. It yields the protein CASSTIAYGYTF.

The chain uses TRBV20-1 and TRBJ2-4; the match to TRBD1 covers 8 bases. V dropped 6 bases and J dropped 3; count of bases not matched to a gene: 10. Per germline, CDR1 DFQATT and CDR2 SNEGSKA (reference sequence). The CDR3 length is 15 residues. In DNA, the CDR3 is TGCAGTGCCTTTGGACAGGGCAGGTACAAAAACATTCAGTACTTC. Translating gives CSAFGQGRYKNIQYF.

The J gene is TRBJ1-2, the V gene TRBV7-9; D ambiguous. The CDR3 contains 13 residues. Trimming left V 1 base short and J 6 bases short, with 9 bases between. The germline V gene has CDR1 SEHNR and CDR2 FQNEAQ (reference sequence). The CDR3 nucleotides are TGTGCCAGCAGCTTAGACGTGCCCGATGGCTACACCTTC. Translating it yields CASSLDVPDGYTF.

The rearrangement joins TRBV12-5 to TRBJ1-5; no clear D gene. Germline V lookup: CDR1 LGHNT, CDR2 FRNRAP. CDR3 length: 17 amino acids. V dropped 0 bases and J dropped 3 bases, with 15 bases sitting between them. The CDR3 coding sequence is TGTGCTAGTGGTTTGGTACGGTGGGAGGAAAACAATCAGCCCCAGCATTTT. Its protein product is CASGLVRWEENNQPQHF.

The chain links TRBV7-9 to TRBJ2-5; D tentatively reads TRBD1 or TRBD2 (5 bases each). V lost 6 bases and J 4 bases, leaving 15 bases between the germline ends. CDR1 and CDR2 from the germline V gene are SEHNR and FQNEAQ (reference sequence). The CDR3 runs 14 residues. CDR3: CASRVVGDGETQYF. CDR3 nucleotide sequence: TGTGCCAGCAGGGTGGTGGGGGACGGAGAGACCCAGTACTTC.

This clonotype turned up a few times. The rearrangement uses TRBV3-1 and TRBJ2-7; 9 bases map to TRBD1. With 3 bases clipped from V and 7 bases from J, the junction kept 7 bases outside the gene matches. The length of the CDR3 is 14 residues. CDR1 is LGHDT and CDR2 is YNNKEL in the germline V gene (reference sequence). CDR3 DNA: TGTGCCAGCAGCCACCGGGACAGGGCCCTTGAGCAGTACTTC. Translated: CASSHRDRALEQYF.

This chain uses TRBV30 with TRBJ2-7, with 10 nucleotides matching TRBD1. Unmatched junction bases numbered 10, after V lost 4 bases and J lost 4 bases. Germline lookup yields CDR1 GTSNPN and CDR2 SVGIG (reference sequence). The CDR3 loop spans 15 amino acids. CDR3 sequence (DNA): TGTGCCTGGAAGAACGAGGGACAGGGGACGTACGAGCAGTACTTC. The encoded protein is CAWKNEGQGTYEQYF.

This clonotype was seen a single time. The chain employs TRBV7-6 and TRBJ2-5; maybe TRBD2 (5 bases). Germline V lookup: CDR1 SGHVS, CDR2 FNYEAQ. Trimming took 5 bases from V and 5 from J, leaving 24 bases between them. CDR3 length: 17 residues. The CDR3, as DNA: TGTGCCAGCAGCGGAATTTTTACACGGCGGGCCCACGAGACCCAGTACTTC. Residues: CASSGIFTRRAHETQYF.

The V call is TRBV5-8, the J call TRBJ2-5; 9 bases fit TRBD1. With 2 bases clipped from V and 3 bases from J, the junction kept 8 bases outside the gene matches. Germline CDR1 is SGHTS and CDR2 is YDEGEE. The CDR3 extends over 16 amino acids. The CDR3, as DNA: TGTGCCAGCAGCTTTGGGACAGGGCATAGGGAAGAGACCCAGTACTTC. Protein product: CASSFGTGHREETQYF.

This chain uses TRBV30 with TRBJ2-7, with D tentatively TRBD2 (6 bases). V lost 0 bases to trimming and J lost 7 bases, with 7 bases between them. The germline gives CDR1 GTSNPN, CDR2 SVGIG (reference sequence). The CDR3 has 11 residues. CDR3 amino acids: CAWSVGGEQYF. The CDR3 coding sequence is TGTGCCTGGAGTGTCGGAGGGGAGCAGTACTTC.

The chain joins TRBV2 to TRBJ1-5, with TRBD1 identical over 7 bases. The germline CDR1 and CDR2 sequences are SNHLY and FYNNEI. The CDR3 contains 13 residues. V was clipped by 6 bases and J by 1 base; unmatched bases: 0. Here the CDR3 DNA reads TGTGCCAGCAGGGGACAGAGCAATCAGCCCCAGCATTTT. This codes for CASRGQSNQPQHF.

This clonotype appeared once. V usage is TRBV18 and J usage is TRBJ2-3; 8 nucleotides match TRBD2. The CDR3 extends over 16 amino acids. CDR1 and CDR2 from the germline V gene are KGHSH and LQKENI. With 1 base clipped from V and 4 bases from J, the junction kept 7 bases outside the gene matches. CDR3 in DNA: TGTGCCAGCTCACCACGGCACGGGGGGGGCCCAGATACGCAGTATTTT. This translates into CASSPRHGGGPDTQYF.

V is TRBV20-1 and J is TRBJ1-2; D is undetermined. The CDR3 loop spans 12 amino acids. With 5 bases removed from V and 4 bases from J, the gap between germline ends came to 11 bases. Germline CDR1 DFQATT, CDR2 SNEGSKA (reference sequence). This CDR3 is CSASDELYGYTF. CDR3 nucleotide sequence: TGCAGTGCTTCTGACGAGCTCTATGGCTACACCTTC.

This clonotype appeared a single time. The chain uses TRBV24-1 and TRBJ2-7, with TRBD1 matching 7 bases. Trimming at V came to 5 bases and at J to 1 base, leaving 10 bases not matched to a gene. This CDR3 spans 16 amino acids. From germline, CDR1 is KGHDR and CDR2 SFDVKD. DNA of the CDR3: TGTGCCACCAGTGTACTTAGGACAGGCCAGTCCTACGAGCAGTACTTC. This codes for CATSVLRTGQSYEQYF.

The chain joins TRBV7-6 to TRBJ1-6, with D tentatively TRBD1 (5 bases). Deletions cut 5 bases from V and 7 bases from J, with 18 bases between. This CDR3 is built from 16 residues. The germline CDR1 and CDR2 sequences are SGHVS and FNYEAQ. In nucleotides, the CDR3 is TGTGCCAGCAGCCCAGCGACAGTCATAGGAAATTCACCCCTCCACTTT. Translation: CASSPATVIGNSPLHF.